This T cell receptor (beta chain) was sequenced for a study of early T cells in non-severe SARS-CoV-2 infection. Study as a whole: Sequencing input comprised bulk RNA from unsorted whole blood; chain pairing was not available. Study observations and caveats: Missing private and CD4 specificities, VDJdb matching favored anti-spike CD8 responses.

The protocol attached unique molecular identifiers to individual cDNA molecules. TCRdb re-derived calls from the 5' RACE reads in MiXCR, one entry per CDR3 protein. Here the sample spans around 92,000 distinct CDR3 sequences, 11% being singletons. V lost 5 bases and J 0 bases, leaving 17 bases between the germline ends. There are 16 residues in the CDR3. Germline CDR1 and CDR2: SGHTA and FQGNSA. This clonotype has at least ten counts. Its cognate antigen is unknown. What was sequenced was whole blood. The chain combines TRBV7-2 with TRBJ2-7, with D possibly called TRBD1 or TRBD2 (5 bases each). This receptor was identified in an adult who was a healthcare worker with PCR-confirmed SARS-CoV-2 infection or an uninfected control (not recorded which). This CDR3 is CASSATGTESSYEQYF. The CDR3 DNA reads as TGTGCCAGCAGCGCAACCGGGACGGAGAGCTCCTACGAGCAGTACTTC.